Below are 2 T cell receptor beta chains sequenced from a single sample in a study of CD8 T cells in ankylosing spondylitis. No antigens are known for them. General observations from the study: Seemingly distinctive of ankylosing spondylitis blood was a TCR beta motif formed by eight highly homologous variants.

TCRdb analysed the 5' RACE reads with MiXCR anew, one entry per CDR3 protein. Seen here are about 540,000 distinct CDR3 sequences, approximately 11% observed once, and the top ten hold approximately 7%. Input material: blood, either unsorted or a sorted T cell fraction (not recorded which). The source of these receptors is a male donor with ankylosing spondylitis.

This clonotype came up a few times. The genes are TRBV20-1 and TRBJ2-7; D not certain. Germline CDR1 reads DFQATT; CDR2 reads SNEGSKA (reference sequence). The CDR3 totals 14 residues. Trimming shortened V by 0 bases and J by 7 bases, and 16 bases separated the two germline ends. The CDR3, as DNA: TGCAGTGCTAGAGATTCGCGAAAATCAAAGGAGCAGTACTTC. Amino acid sequence: CSARDSRKSKEQYF.

This clonotype occurred many times. CDR3 amino acids: CASSPRPSGANTGELFF. CDR3 nucleotide sequence: TGTGCCAGCAGCCCCAGGCCTAGCGGGGCGAACACCGGGGAGCTGTTTTTT. The chain employs TRBV7-7 and TRBJ2-2, with TRBD2 matching 9 bases. This CDR3 spans 17 amino acids. After removal of 5 bases from V and 0 bases from J, the junction contained 7 bases not matched to a gene. Germline CDR1 reads SSHAT; CDR2 reads FNYEAQ (reference sequence).